Presented here are 2 T cell receptor beta chains from one specimen sequenced in a study of CD8 T cells in ankylosing spondylitis. TCRdb re-called the 5' RACE reads through MiXCR, storing one row per CDR3 protein. The sample has 250,000 to 400,000 distinct CDR3 sequences, about 9.9% seen once. The source material was blood, either unsorted or a sorted T cell fraction (not recorded which). These TCRs come from a female donor with ankylosing spondylitis or in good health (not recorded which).

This clonotype was detected only a few times. The rearrangement uses TRBV3-1 and TRBJ1-1, with a weak D call TRBD1 (5 bases). Trimming cost V 1 base and J 3 bases, with 9 bases left between them. The germline V gene has CDR1 LGHDT and CDR2 YNNKEL (reference sequence). The CDR3 contains 14 residues. CDR3 in DNA: TGTGCCAGCAGCCAAGGAAGGGGTTACACTGAAGCTTTCTTT. This gives the protein CASSQGRGYTEAFF.

This clonotype was seen at least ten times. The chain uses TRBV15 and TRBJ2-3, with D unclear. This CDR3 is built from 13 residues. Germline V lookup: CDR1 LNHNV, CDR2 YYDKDF (reference sequence). V was trimmed by 0 bases and J by 6 bases, leaving 7 bases between them. The CDR3 protein is CATSRDVVDTQYF. The CDR3 DNA follows: TGTGCCACCAGCAGAGATGTGGTGGATACGCAGTATTTT.